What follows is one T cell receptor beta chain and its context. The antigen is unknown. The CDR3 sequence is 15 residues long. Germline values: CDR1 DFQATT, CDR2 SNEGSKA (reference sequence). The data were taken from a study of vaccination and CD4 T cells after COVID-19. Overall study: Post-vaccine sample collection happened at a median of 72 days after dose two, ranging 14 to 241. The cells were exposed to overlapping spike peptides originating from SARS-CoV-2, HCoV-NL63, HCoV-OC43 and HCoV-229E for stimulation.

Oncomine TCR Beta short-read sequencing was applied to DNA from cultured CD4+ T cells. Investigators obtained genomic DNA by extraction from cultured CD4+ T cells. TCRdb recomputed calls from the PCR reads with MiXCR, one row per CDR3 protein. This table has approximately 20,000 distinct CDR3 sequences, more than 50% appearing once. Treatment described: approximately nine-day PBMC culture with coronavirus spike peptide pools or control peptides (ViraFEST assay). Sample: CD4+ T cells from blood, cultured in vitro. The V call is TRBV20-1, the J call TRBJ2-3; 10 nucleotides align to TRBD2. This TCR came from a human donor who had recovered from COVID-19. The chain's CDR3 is CRVSPSGRDTDTQYF. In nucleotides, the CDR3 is TGCAGGGTGAGCCCGAGCGGGAGGGATACAGATACGCAGTATTTT.